This T cell receptor beta chain is drawn from a study of Ad26.COV2.S vaccination and SARS-CoV-2 variants. Study summary: Donor participated within the Ad26.COV2.S arm of the COV1001 trial.

Libraries were prepared by immunoSEQ multiplex PCR; TCRdb keeps only in-frame clonotypes and omits some of them. The table has around 400,000 clones, approximately 90% seen once. The treatment was: roughly 18 received Ad26.COV2.S at low or high dose, single or two shots; roughly five received placebo; per-sample allocation not given. Day 63 after the first injection of vaccine or placebo was the sampling time. The V segment lost 5 bases and the J segment 6 bases; nucleotides outside the gene matches: 12. Germline assignment: CDR1 SGHAT and CDR2 FQNNGV. The CDR3 covers 18 residues. Here the sequenced sample was peripheral blood, taken in a trial of Ad26.COV2.S vaccine versus placebo. The gene calls are TRBV11-2 and TRBJ2-1, with 14 bases that match TRBD2. The clonotype comes from a person between 18 and 60 years old who received the Ad26.COV2.S COVID-19 vaccine or a placebo. CDR3 DNA: TGTGCCAGCAGCCCCGGGACTAGCGGGAGAGGTCGAGTCAATGAGCAGTTCTTC. Amino acids: CASSPGTSGRGRVNEQFF.